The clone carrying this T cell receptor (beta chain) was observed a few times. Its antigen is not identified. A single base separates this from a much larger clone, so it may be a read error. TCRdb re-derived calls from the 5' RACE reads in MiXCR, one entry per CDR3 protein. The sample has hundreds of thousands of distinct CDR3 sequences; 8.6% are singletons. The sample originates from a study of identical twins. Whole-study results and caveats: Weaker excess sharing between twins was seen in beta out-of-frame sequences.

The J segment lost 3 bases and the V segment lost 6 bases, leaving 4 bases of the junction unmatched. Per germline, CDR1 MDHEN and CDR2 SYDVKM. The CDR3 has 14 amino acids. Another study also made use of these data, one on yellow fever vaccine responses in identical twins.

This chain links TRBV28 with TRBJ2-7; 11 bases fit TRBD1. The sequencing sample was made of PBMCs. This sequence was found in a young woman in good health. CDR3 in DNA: TGTGCCAGCAGAACCGGGACAGGGGGCTACGAGCAGTACTTC. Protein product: CASRTGTGGYEQYF.